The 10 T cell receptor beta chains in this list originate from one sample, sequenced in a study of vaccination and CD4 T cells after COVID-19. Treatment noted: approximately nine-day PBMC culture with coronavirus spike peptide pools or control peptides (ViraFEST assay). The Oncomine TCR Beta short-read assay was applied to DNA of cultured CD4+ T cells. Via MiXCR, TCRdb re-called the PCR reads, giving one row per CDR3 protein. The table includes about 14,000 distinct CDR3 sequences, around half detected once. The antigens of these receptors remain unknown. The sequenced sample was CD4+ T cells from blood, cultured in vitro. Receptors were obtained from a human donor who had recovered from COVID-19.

CDR3 sequence: CAGYVGSEQYF. In DNA form, the CDR3 reads TGTGCCGGTTATGTAGGTAGCGAGCAGTACTTC. The chain combines TRBV30 with TRBJ2-7; D gene uncertain. V lost 8 bases, J lost 6 bases, and 14 bases lay in between. CDR3 length: 11 residues. The V gene's germline CDR1 is GTSNPN and CDR2 SVGIG (reference sequence).

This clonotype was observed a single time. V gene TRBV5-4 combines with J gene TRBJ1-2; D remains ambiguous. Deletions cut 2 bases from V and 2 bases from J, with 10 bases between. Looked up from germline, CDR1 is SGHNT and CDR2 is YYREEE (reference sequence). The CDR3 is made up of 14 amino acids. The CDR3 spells CASSFAPQNYGYTF. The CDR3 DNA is TGTGCCAGCAGCTTTGCGCCCCAAAACTATGGCTACACCTTC.

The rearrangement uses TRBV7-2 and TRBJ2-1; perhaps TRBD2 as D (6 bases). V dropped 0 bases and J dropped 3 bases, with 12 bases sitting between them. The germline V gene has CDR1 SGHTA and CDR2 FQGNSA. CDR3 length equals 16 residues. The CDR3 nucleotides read TGTGCCAGCAGCTTAGCTGGCGGGATAGACTACAATGAGCAGTTCTTC. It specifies CASSLAGGIDYNEQFF.

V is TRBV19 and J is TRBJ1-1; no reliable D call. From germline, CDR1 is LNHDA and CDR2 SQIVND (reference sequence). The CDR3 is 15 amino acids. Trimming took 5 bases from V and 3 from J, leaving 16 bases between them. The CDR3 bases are TGTGCCAGTAGTCAAAAGGCGGGGATAGACACTGAAGCTTTCTTT. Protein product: CASSQKAGIDTEAFF.

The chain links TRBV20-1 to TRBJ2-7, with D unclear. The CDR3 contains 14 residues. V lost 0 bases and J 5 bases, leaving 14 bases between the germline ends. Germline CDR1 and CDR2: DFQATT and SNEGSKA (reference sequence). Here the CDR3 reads CSARDRSTRNEQYF. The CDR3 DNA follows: TGCAGTGCTAGAGATAGGTCGACCAGGAACGAGCAGTACTTC.

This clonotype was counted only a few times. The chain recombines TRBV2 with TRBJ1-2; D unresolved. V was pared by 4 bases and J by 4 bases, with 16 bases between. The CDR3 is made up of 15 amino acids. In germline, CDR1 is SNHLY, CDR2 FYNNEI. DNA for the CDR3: TGTGCCAGCAGTGGGGGTGTGGGATACGGCTATGGCTACACCTTC. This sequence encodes CASSGGVGYGYGYTF.

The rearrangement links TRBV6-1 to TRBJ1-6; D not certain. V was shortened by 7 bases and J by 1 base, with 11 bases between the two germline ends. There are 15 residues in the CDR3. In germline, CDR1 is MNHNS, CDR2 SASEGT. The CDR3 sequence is CASIITESYNSPLHF. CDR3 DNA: TGTGCCAGCATTATAACGGAATCCTATAATTCACCCCTCCACTTT.

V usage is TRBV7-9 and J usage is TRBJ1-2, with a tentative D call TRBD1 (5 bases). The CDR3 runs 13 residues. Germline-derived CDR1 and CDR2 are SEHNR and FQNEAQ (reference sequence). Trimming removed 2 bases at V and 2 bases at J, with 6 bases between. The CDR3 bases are TGTGCCAGCAGCTTAAACAGGAACTATGGCTACACCTTC. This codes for CASSLNRNYGYTF.

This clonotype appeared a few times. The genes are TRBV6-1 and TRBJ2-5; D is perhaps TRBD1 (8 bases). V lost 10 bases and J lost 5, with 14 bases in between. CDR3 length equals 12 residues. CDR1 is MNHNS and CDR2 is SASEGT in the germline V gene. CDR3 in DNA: TGTGCCACCGGACAGGGAGGGGAGACCCAGTACTTC. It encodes CATGQGGETQYF.

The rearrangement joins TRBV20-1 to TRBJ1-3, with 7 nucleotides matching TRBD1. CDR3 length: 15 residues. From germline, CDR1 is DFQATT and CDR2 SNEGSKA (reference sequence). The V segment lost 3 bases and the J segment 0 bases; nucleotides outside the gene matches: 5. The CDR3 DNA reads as TGCAGTGCTAGGGGACAGCCTCACTCTGGAAACACCATATATTTT. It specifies CSARGQPHSGNTIYF.